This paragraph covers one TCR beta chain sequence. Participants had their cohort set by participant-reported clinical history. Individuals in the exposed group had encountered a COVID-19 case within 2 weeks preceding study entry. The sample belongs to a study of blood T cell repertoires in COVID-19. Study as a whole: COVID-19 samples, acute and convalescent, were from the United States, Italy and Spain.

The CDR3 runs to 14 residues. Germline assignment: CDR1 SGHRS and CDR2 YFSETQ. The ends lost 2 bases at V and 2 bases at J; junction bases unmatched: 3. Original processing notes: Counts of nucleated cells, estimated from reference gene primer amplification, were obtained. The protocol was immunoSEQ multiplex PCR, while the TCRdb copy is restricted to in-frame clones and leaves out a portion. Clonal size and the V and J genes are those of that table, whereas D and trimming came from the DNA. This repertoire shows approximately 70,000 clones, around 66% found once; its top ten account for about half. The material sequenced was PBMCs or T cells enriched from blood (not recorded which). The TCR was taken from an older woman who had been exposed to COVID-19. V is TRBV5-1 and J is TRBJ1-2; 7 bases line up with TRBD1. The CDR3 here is CASSLADRNYGYTF. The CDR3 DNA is TGCGCCAGCAGCTTAGCGGACAGGAACTATGGCTACACCTTC. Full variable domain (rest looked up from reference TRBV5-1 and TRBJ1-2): KAGVTQTPRYLIKTRGQQVTLSCSPISGHRSVSWYQQTPGQGLQFLFEYFSETQRNKGNFPGRFSGRQFSNSRSEMNVSTLELGDSALYLCASSLADRNYGYTFGSGTRLTVV.